This note documents a single TCR beta chain sequence. This record comes from a study of T cell changes during pregnancy in multiple sclerosis. TCRdb's table, derived via immunoSEQ multiplex PCR, lists solely in-frame clones and lacks some. The sample lists roughly 58,000 clones, around 90% occurring once. Trimming left V 1 base short and J 6 bases short, with 5 bases between. The CDR3 is 12 amino acids. Germline V gene sequence: CDR1 SGHDT, CDR2 YYEEEE. This specimen consisted of CD8+ T cells from peripheral blood mononuclear cells, obtained before pregnancy. The chain employs TRBV5-6 and TRBJ2-1, with unresolved D. This clonotype originated in a female donor with multiple sclerosis, enrolled in a pregnancy study. The CDR3 spells CASSLWLNEQFF. The CDR3 DNA sequence: TGTGCCAGCAGCTTGTGGCTCAATGAGCAGTTCTTC. Using reference TRBV5-6 and TRBJ2-1 for the parts outside the CDR3, the full variable domain is DAGVTQSPTHLIKTRGQQVTLRCSPKSGHDTVSWYQQALGQGPQFIFQYYEEEERQRGNFPDRFSGHQFPNYSSELNVNALLLGDSALYLCASSLWLNEQFFGPGTRLTVL.